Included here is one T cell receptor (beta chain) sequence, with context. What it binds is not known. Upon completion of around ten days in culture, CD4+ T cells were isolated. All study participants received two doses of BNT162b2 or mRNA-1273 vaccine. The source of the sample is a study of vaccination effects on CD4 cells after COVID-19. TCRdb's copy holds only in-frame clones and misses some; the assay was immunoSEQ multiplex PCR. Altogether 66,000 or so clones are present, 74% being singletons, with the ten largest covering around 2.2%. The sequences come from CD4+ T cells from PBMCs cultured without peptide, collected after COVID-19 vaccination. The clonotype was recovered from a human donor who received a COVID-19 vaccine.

The CDR3 DNA sequence: TGTGCCAGCAGCATATCTGCGACTAATGAAAAACTGTTTTTT. Amino acids: CASSISATNEKLFF. This rearrangement joins TRBV7-9 to TRBJ1-4; D gene unclear. Trimming took off 5 bases at V and 2 bases at J, with 9 bases between the two ends. Germline loops: CDR1 SEHNR, CDR2 FQNEAQ (reference sequence). This CDR3 is 14 amino acids long.